The sequence of this T cell receptor beta chain was determined in a study of shared clonotypes between healthy human individuals. Assay used: immunoSEQ multiplex PCR; TCRdb lists only in-frame clones, some missing. The sample includes 2 million to 2.5 million clones, 85% to 95% seen only once; the top ten take 0.39%. The sequenced sample was naive CD4+ T cells from PBMCs. Sample subset: CD45RA+ positively selected. The source of this sequence is a man aged 18-30 years in good health. Some clones in this sample may be carry-over from other donors' samples.

The chain's CDR3 is CASSINRGWNTEAFF. The CDR3 nucleotides are TGTGCCAGTAGTATAAACAGGGGATGGAACACTGAAGCTTTCTTT. This chain links TRBV19 with TRBJ1-1, with 7 positions matching TRBD1. The ends lost 2 bases at V and 1 base at J; junction bases unmatched: 4. This CDR3 has 15 amino acids. In germline, CDR1 is LNHDA, CDR2 SQIVND (reference sequence).